The 27 T cell receptor beta chains listed next were all sequenced from one sample in a study of T cells in Graves' hyperthyroidism and ophthalmopathy. The investigators amplified TCR beta CDR3 regions from RNA transcripts. With the HTBI primer set, the TCR CDR3 went through a first round of RT-PCR. TCRdb itself ran the multiplex PCR reads through MiXCR, one entry per CDR3 protein. The sample includes roughly 170,000 distinct CDR3 sequences, roughly 9.4% of them seen just once. Specimen: blood. The origin of the receptors is a woman under 30 with Graves' hyperthyroidism that later progressed to Graves' ophthalmopathy.

This clonotype was counted at least ten times. This chain joins TRBV7-2 and TRBJ2-1; 7 bases are a match to TRBD2. There are 16 residues in the CDR3. The V gene end was trimmed by 3 bases and the J gene end by 0 bases; junction bases not matched to a gene: 5. Germline V lookup: CDR1 SGHTA, CDR2 FQGNSA. Here the CDR3 DNA reads TGTGCCAGCAGCTTCACTAGCGCGAGCTCCTACAATGAGCAGTTCTTC. Translating it yields CASSFTSASSYNEQFF.

This clonotype appeared many times. This CDR3 is CAWLSGLGNTEAFF. The CDR3 region has the DNA TGTGCCTGGCTCTCGGGGTTAGGGAACACTGAAGCTTTCTTT. The genes are TRBV30 and TRBJ1-1; D is unclear. The CDR3 runs to 14 residues. Per the germline V gene, CDR1 is GTSNPN and CDR2 is SVGIG (reference sequence). Trimming shortened V by 5 bases and J by 1 base, and 14 bases separated the two germline ends.

Ten or more counts support this clonotype. The chain recombines TRBV6-1 with TRBJ1-3; D gene ambiguous. The CDR3 contains 13 residues. The germline V gene encodes CDR1 MNHNS and CDR2 SASEGT. Trimming stripped 6 bases from V and 4 bases from J, with 10 bases between. The CDR3 loop reads CASSPRVGNTIYF. CDR3 bases: TGTGCCAGCAGCCCCCGGGTGGGAAACACCATATATTTT.

Turning to this clonotype: A read error may produce the germline difference seen at one junction end. The chain is built from TRBV18 and TRBJ2-6; 12 bases fit TRBD1. CDR1 is KGHSH, CDR2 LQKENI, per germline. The length of the CDR3 is 18 residues. CDR3 nucleotides: TGTGCCAGCTCCCCACCCCTGGGACAGGGGGCCGGGGCCAACGTCCTGACTTTC. Protein sequence: CASSPPLGQGAGANVLTF.

The chain is built from TRBV28 and TRBJ1-3; D possibly corresponds to TRBD1 (5 bases). Per the germline V gene, CDR1 is MDHEN and CDR2 is SYDVKM. V shed 4 bases and J shed 0 bases, with 16 bases lying between them. The CDR3 totals 17 residues. The CDR3 reads CASSSNRDPDSGNTIYF. CDR3 bases: TGTGCCAGCAGTTCGAACCGGGACCCGGACTCTGGAAACACCATATATTTT.

This clonotype has at least ten counts. The chain couples TRBV7-9 to TRBJ1-4; D unclear. Germline V gene data show CDR1 as SEHNR and CDR2 as FQNEAQ (reference sequence). The ends were cut back, 5 bases at V and 8 bases at J, with 12 bases in the middle. The CDR3 length is 13 residues. This CDR3 is CASSHTLTEKLFF. As DNA, the CDR3 is TGTGCCAGCAGCCATACATTAACCGAAAAACTGTTTTTT.

This clonotype was recorded many times. This chain links TRBV14 with TRBJ2-5; a weak D match, TRBD2 (5 bases). The germline V gene has CDR1 SGHDN and CDR2 FVKESK. The V and J ends lost 4 bases and 4 bases respectively, with 16 bases between them. The CDR3 totals 15 residues. The CDR3 protein is CASSPLPSNGETQYF. DNA for the CDR3: TGTGCCAGCAGCCCTCTCCCTAGCAACGGAGAGACCCAGTACTTC.

This clonotype was seen repeatedly, ten times or more. The gene calls are TRBV27 and TRBJ1-1; 9 bases line up with TRBD1. Germline CDR1 MNHEY, CDR2 SMNVEV (reference sequence). Trimming at V came to 4 bases and at J to 3 bases, leaving 6 bases not matched to a gene. The CDR3 spans 15 residues. The CDR3 region has the DNA TGTGCCAGCAGTTCCCCGGGACAGGGTTACACTGAAGCTTTCTTT. Its translation is CASSSPGQGYTEAFF.

This clonotype was seen at least ten times. The rearrangement joins TRBV18 to TRBJ1-2, with TRBD1 identical over 7 bases. The CDR3 spans 13 residues. Trimming cost V 3 bases and J 5 bases; bases outside gene matches: 3. Germline V gene sequence: CDR1 KGHSH, CDR2 LQKENI. The CDR3 DNA sequence: TGTGCCAGCTCACCGTCACAGGGGTATGGCTACACCTTC. It codes for CASSPSQGYGYTF.

This clonotype was observed a few times. This chain uses TRBV4-2 with TRBJ1-5; a possible D gene is TRBD1 (5 bases). Deletions cut 0 bases from V and 3 bases from J, with 9 bases between. This CDR3 is 15 amino acids long. Germline lookup yields CDR1 LGHNA and CDR2 YNFKEQ. Written as DNA, the CDR3 is TGTGCCAGCAGCCAAGATTCACAGGTCAATCAGCCCCAGCATTTT. Its protein is CASSQDSQVNQPQHF.

There are many counts of this clonotype. This chain links TRBV20-1 with TRBJ2-1, with 12 bases aligning to TRBD2. This CDR3 spans 14 amino acids. The J segment lost 10 bases and the V segment lost 6 bases, leaving 10 bases of the junction unmatched. The germline gives CDR1 DFQATT, CDR2 SNEGSKA (reference sequence). CDR3 residues: CSAPWTSGTNEQFF. The CDR3 DNA reads as TGCAGTGCCCCCTGGACTAGCGGGACAAACGAGCAGTTCTTC.

This clonotype has ten or more counts. V is TRBV6-2 or TRBV6-3 and J is TRBJ2-7; D possibly corresponds to TRBD2 (6 bases). Trimming took 11 bases from V and 0 from J, leaving 20 bases between them. This CDR3 contains 15 residues. Germline V gives CDR1 MNHEY, CDR2 SVGEGT. This CDR3 reads CAVHKAGVNSYEQYF. The DNA for the CDR3 is TGTGCCGTTCATAAAGCGGGCGTAAACTCCTACGAGCAGTACTTC.

The chain uses TRBV11-2 and TRBJ2-1; 9 bases align to TRBD2. After removal of 1 base from V and 8 bases from J, the junction contained 9 bases not matched to a gene. Germline lookup yields CDR1 SGHAT and CDR2 FQNNGV. The CDR3 totals 16 residues. In DNA, the CDR3 is TGTGCCAGCAGCTTAGCAATTGCGGCGGGAGGGCATGAGCAGTTCTTC. It is translated as CASSLAIAAGGHEQFF.

The sample holds many counts of this clonotype. This rearrangement joins TRBV20-1 to TRBJ2-5; TRBD2 matches 7 bases. The CDR3 has 15 residues. Germline-derived CDR1 and CDR2 are DFQATT and SNEGSKA (reference sequence). The V gene end was trimmed by 5 bases and the J gene end by 5 bases; junction bases not matched to a gene: 14. The CDR3 bases are TGCAGTGCTTCGGGGGGTATGATCTTTGAGGAGACCCAGTACTTC. Translating it yields CSASGGMIFEETQYF.

In this sample, this clonotype turned up many times. The chain carries TRBV7-6 and TRBJ2-1; D gene uncertain. Germline assignment: CDR1 SGHVS and CDR2 FNYEAQ. The CDR3 has 13 residues. V lost 1 base and J 9 bases, leaving 10 bases between the germline ends. CDR3 region: CASSLVPPGEQFF. CDR3 bases: TGTGCCAGCAGCTTAGTGCCCCCTGGTGAGCAGTTCTTC.

In its sample, this clonotype was seen many times. This rearrangement joins TRBV29-1 to TRBJ2-3; D is perhaps TRBD1 or TRBD2 (6 bases each). CDR3 size: 15 residues. Germline loops: CDR1 SQVTM, CDR2 ANQGSEA. V was trimmed by 0 bases and J by 2 bases, leaving 12 bases between them. Here the CDR3 DNA reads TGCAGCGTTGAAGAATCGGGGGCACTCACAGATACGCAGTATTTT. Its translation is CSVEESGALTDTQYF.

This clonotype was counted at least ten times. The DNA for the CDR3 is TGTGCCACCAGTGATCTAGGACAGGGTAGAAATGAGCAGTTCTTC. Its protein product is CATSDLGQGRNEQFF. The gene calls are TRBV24-1 and TRBJ2-1; 8 nucleotides line up with TRBD1. Germline V lookup: CDR1 KGHDR, CDR2 SFDVKD. The CDR3 runs to 15 residues. J was trimmed by 7 bases and V by 3 bases; bases with no gene match: 7.

This clonotype was recorded many times. CDR3 DNA: TGTGCCAGCAGCTTAGGGCTAGCGGGATTAGAAGATACGCAGTATTTT. Protein: CASSLGLAGLEDTQYF. This chain links TRBV7-3 with TRBJ2-3; 9 bases match TRBD2. This CDR3 comprises 16 residues. Unmatched junction bases numbered 8, after V lost 2 bases and J lost 5 bases. From germline, CDR1 is SGHTA and CDR2 FQGTGA.

With respect to this clonotype: The junction does not match germline at one end; this may be a read error. This chain connects TRBV19 to TRBJ2-2, with D maybe TRBD1 (6 bases). The CDR3 covers 15 residues. Germline V lookup: CDR1 LNHDA, CDR2 SQIVND (reference sequence). The CDR3 DNA sequence: TGTGCCAGTAGTATTTTGGGGGCCGACACCGGGAAGCTGTTTTTT. Residues: CASSILGADTGKLFF.

The genes are TRBV5-1 and TRBJ1-2; 7 bases map to TRBD1. CDR1 is SGHRS, CDR2 YFSETQ, per germline. This CDR3 has 14 amino acids. The J segment lost 4 bases and the V segment lost 0 bases, leaving 3 bases of the junction unmatched. The CDR3 reads CASSLDRGLYGYTF. The CDR3 nucleotides read TGCGCCAGCAGCTTGGACAGGGGCCTCTATGGCTACACCTTC.

This clonotype was seen ten or more times. The rearrangement links TRBV11-2 to TRBJ2-1, with a weak D call TRBD2 (5 bases). The CDR3 has 14 amino acids. Per the germline V gene, CDR1 is SGHAT and CDR2 is FQNNGV. V was clipped by 1 base and J by 6 bases, with 10 bases between them. Here the CDR3 DNA reads TGTGCCAGCAGCTTAGGGAGGACGTCCAATGAGCAGTTCTTC. It codes for CASSLGRTSNEQFF.

This clonotype was recorded at least ten times. The V gene is TRBV20-1, the J gene TRBJ2-7, with 7 bases that match TRBD2. Per germline, CDR1 DFQATT and CDR2 SNEGSKA (reference sequence). This CDR3 spans 16 amino acids. The ends lost 1 base at V and 3 bases at J; junction bases unmatched: 12. The CDR3 loop reads CSARAVVRRENYEQYF. The CDR3 nucleotides are TGCAGTGCTAGAGCGGTTGTCCGGCGGGAGAACTACGAGCAGTACTTC.

This clonotype was recorded many times. V is TRBV7-9 and J is TRBJ1-3; the D is unclear. Germline CDR1 is SEHNR and CDR2 is FQNEAQ (reference sequence). Trimming pared 0 bases from V and 2 bases from J, leaving 5 bases between. CDR3 length equals 14 residues. The CDR3 DNA is TGTGCCAGCAGCTTAGCGCAGACTGGAAACACCATATATTTT. Protein sequence: CASSLAQTGNTIYF. The complete variable domain, with remaining parts taken from reference TRBV7-9 and TRBJ1-3, reads DTGVSQNPRHKITKRGQNVTFRCDPISEHNRLYWYRQTLGQGPEFLTYFQNEAQLEKSRLLSDRFSAERPKGSFSTLEIQRTEQGDSAMYLCASSLAQTGNTIYFGEGSWLTVV.

This clonotype has at least ten counts. The chain couples TRBV7-9 to TRBJ2-7; tentatively, D is TRBD2 (5 bases). Trimming removed 2 bases from V and 7 bases from J, with 6 bases in between. Germline V CDR1 and CDR2: SEHNR, FQNEAQ (reference sequence). The CDR3 consists of 11 residues. The CDR3 DNA sequence: TGTGCCAGCAGCTTACGCGGGGAGCAGTACTTC. Amino acids: CASSLRGEQYF.

This clonotype came up many times. This chain links TRBV6-1 with TRBJ2-6, with D perhaps matching TRBD1 (5 bases). V was clipped by 6 bases and J by 0 bases, with 9 bases between them. Per the germline V gene, CDR1 is MNHNS and CDR2 is SASEGT. The CDR3 totals 15 residues. The CDR3: CASRAGYSGANVLTF. DNA of the CDR3: TGTGCCAGCAGGGCAGGGTACTCTGGGGCCAACGTCCTGACTTTC.

This clonotype was counted many times. This sequence joins TRBV15 and TRBJ1-1, with D maybe TRBD1 (5 bases). CDR1 and CDR2 from the germline V gene are LNHNV and YYDKDF (reference sequence). The CDR3 consists of 14 residues. Trimming pared 3 bases from V and 4 bases from J, leaving 12 bases between. The CDR3 DNA is TGTGCCACCAGCAGGGACATCAGAAGCACTGAAGCTTTCTTT. Translating gives CATSRDIRSTEAFF.

This clonotype was picked up a small number of times. DNA for the CDR3: TGTGCCAGCAGTTACTCGGGGGCCGAGCACAATGAGCAGTTCTTC. This translates into CASSYSGAEHNEQFF. The chain links TRBV6-2 or TRBV6-3 to TRBJ2-1, with D maybe TRBD1 (6 bases). The germline V gene encodes CDR1 MNHEY and CDR2 SVGEGT. Between the trimmed V and J ends, which lost 0 bases and 5 bases, there was a span of 11 bases. The CDR3 runs 15 residues.